Below, 10 T cell receptor beta chains from the same sample are listed, as sequenced in a study of blood T cell repertoires in COVID-19 (dated by TCRdb to the early 2020s). The method behind the library was the immunoSEQ multiplex PCR assay. The source is immuneACCESS, and TCRdb retained only in-frame sequences with V and J called. Part of the clones is not carried over; for the studies checked, unresolved V genes explain less than half of this, and the remainder is unexplained. The sample yields more than 150,000 clones; less than 85% were counted once. Clones ranked in the top ten supply 13% of the sample. Sequenced: peripheral blood. Source of these receptors: a man in his fifties who had recovered from COVID-19.

The chain recombines TRBV9 with TRBJ2-1; 14 nucleotides match TRBD2. The V and J ends lost 3 bases and 4 bases, in that order; junction bases with no gene match: 18. The CDR3 consists of 21 residues. From germline, CDR1 is SGDLS and CDR2 YYNGEE. The CDR3 protein is CASSDPTAGTSGSLDYNEQFF. CDR3 sequence (DNA): TGTGCCAGCAGCGACCCAACAGCCGGGACTAGCGGGAGTTTGGATTACAATGAGCAGTTCTTC.

This chain links TRBV2 with TRBJ1-2; TRBD1 might be the D (6 bases). Between the trimmed V and J ends, which lost 6 bases and 4 bases, there was a span of 18 bases. CDR1 is SNHLY and CDR2 is FYNNEI in the germline V gene. The CDR3 covers 15 residues. The CDR3 sequence: CASSRGGVPSYGYTF. CDR3 nucleotide sequence: TGTGCCAGCAGCCGAGGGGGGGTCCCATCCTATGGCTACACCTTC.

The chain joins TRBV6-5 to TRBJ2-1; possibly TRBD2 for D (6 bases). The V gene lost 0 bases and the J gene lost 7 bases, with 10 bases spanning the gap. Germline V gene lookup returns CDR1 MNHEY and CDR2 SVGAGI. CDR3 length equals 14 residues. CDR3 sequence (DNA): TGTGCCAGCAGTTACTCAGGACTACCGAATGAGCAGTTCTTC. Translated: CASSYSGLPNEQFF.

The chain combines TRBV30 with TRBJ2-1; TRBD2 matches 7 bases. CDR3 length equals 14 residues. Germline lookup yields CDR1 GTSNPN and CDR2 SVGIG (reference sequence). V dropped 0 bases and J dropped 6; count of bases not matched to a gene: 5. CDR3 DNA sequence: TGTGCCTGGAGTGTGGGCCTAGCGGTCAATGAGCAGTTCTTC. Protein sequence: CAWSVGLAVNEQFF. The full variable domain, with the rest looked up from reference TRBV30 and TRBJ2-1, is SQTIHQWPATLVQPVGSPLSLECTVEGTSNPNLYWYRQAAGRGLQLLFYSVGIGQISSEVPQNLSASRPQDRQFILSSKKLLLSDSGFYLCAWSVGLAVNEQFFGPGTRLTVL.

This clone was observed a few times. This sequence joins TRBV19 and TRBJ2-1, with D maybe TRBD2 (5 bases). This CDR3 has 16 amino acids. The V gene's germline CDR1 is LNHDA and CDR2 SQIVND (reference sequence). Trimming shortened V by 2 bases and J by 3 bases, and 14 bases separated the two germline ends. CDR3 sequence: CASSITAGRNYNEQFF. The CDR3 nucleotides read TGTGCCAGTAGTATAACTGCGGGCCGTAACTACAATGAGCAGTTCTTC.

The J gene is TRBJ1-2, the V gene TRBV6-5; perhaps TRBD1 as D (5 bases). The CDR3 runs 14 residues. The germline gives CDR1 MNHEY, CDR2 SVGAGI. Trimming took 8 bases from V and 5 from J, leaving 18 bases between them. The CDR3 here is CASPPDSPPYGYTF. CDR3 in DNA: TGTGCCAGCCCCCCAGACAGTCCCCCATATGGCTACACCTTC.

This clone showed up just a few times. The chain couples TRBV5-1 to TRBJ1-5; no definite D call. CDR3 length: 13 residues. The germline V and J ends were trimmed by 4 bases and 2 bases, with 7 bases remaining between them. CDR1 and CDR2 (germline): SGHRS, YFSETQ. In DNA form, the CDR3 reads TGCGCCAGCAGCCCCGGAGGCAATCAGCCCCAGCATTTT. It codes for CASSPGGNQPQHF.

This chain connects TRBV30 to TRBJ1-1; D might be TRBD1 (6 bases). The CDR3 loop spans 13 amino acids. From germline, CDR1 is GTSNPN and CDR2 SVGIG (reference sequence). V was cut by 2 bases and J by 1 base, with 8 bases left in between. CDR3 in amino acids: CAWSYRENTEAFF. CDR3 in DNA: TGTGCCTGGAGTTACAGGGAGAACACTGAAGCTTTCTTT.

This clone was found a few times. The chain combines TRBV18 with TRBJ1-2; D perhaps matches TRBD1 (6 bases). Germline CDR1 is KGHSH and CDR2 is LQKENI. This CDR3 has 15 residues. V was clipped by 4 bases and J by 2 bases, with 14 bases between them. The CDR3 sequence is CASSQDRPTNYGYTF. The CDR3 DNA reads as TGTGCCAGCTCACAAGACAGGCCGACCAACTATGGCTACACCTTC.

The V call is TRBV5-8, the J call TRBJ2-5; D may be TRBD2 (5 bases). This CDR3 spans 14 amino acids. Trimming shortened V by 0 bases and J by 5 bases, and 11 bases separated the two germline ends. The germline V gene encodes CDR1 SGHTS and CDR2 YDEGEE. CDR3 sequence (DNA): TGTGCCAGCAGCTTGGCGACCCCGGGGGAGACCCAGTACTTC. It codes for CASSLATPGETQYF.